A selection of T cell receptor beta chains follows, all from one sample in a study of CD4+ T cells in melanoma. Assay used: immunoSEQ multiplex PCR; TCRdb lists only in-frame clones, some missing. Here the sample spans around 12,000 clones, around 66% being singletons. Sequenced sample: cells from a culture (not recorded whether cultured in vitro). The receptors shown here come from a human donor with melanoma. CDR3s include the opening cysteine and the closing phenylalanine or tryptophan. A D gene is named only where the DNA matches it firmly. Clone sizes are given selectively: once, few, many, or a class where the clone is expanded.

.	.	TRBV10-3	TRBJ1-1	CAISPRQDGMNTEAFF	TGTGCCATCAGTCCGAGACAGGACGGAATGAACACTGAAGCTTTCTTT
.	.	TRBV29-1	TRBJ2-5	CSVELGGGETQYF	TGCAGCGTTGAGTTAGGCGGCGGTGAGACCCAGTACTTC
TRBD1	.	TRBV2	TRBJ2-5	CASSLTGAAETQYF	TGTGCCAGCAGTCTTACAGGGGCAGCAGAGACCCAGTACTTC
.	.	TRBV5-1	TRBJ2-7	CASSSGEAPYEQYF	TGCGCCAGCAGCTCAGGGGAGGCCCCCTACGAGCAGTACTTC
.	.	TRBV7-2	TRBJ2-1	CASSSPAAYNEQFF	TGTGCCAGCAGCTCCCCGGCCGCCTACAATGAGCAGTTCTTC
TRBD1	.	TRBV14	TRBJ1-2	CASSHLGQGGSRGYTF	TGTGCCAGCAGCCACCTGGGACAGGGGGGGTCTCGGGGCTACACCTTC
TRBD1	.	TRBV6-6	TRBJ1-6	CASRGTGTGYSPLHF	TGTGCCAGCAGGGGAACCGGGACAGGGTATTCACCCCTCCACTTT
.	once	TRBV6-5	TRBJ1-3	CASSYSGPKQTIYF	TGTGCCAGCAGTTACTCCGGACCGAAGCAGACCATATATTTT
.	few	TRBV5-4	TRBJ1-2	CASGPDRRRGYTF	TGTGCCAGCGGCCCTGACAGACGTCGGGGCTACACCTTC
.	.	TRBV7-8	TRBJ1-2	CASSSGDGYGYTF	TGTGCCAGCAGCTCAGGAGATGGATATGGCTACACCTTC
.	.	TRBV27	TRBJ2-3	CASSLLQATDTQYF	TGTGCCAGCAGTTTACTCCAGGCCACAGATACGCAGTATTTT
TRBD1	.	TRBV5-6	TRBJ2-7	CASSFPPSTGGDGEQYF	TGTGCCAGCAGCTTTCCCCCGAGTACAGGGGGCGACGGCGAGCAGTACTTC
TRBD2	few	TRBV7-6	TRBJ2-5	CASSYGGSGETQYF	TGTGCCAGCAGCTACGGGGGGAGCGGGGAGACCCAGTACTTC
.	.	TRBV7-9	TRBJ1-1	CASSRDQNTEAFF	TGTGCCAGCAGCCGGGACCAGAACACTGAAGCTTTCTTT
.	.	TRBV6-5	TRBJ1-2	CASSDDSSYGYTF	TGTGCCAGCAGCGACGACAGTTCCTATGGCTACACCTTC
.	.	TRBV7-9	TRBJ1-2	CASSLRQVDGYTF	TGTGCCAGCAGCTTGAGACAGGTGGACGGCTACACCTTC
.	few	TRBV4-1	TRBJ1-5	CASSQVGQPQHF	TGCGCCAGCAGCCAAGTAGGGCAGCCCCAGCATTTT
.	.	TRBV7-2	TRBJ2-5	CASSLITGTQYF	TGTGCCAGCAGCTTAATTACGGGGACCCAGTACTTC
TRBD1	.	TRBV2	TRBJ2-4	CASSGLWTGPRAKNIQYF	TGTGCCAGCAGTGGACTCTGGACAGGGCCCAGGGCCAAAAACATTCAGTACTTC
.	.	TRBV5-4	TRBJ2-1	CASSLTSLNNEQFF	TGTGCCAGCAGCTTAACTAGCCTTAACAATGAGCAGTTCTTC
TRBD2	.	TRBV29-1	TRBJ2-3	CSATSGGAPDTQYF	TGCAGCGCCACTAGCGGGGGGGCACCAGATACGCAGTATTTT
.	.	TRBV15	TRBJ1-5	CATSRTGDPNQPQHF	TGTGCCACCAGCAGAACGGGGGATCCCAATCAGCCCCAGCATTTT
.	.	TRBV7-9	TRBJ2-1	CASSLVGQQGKFF	TGTGCCAGCAGCTTAGTAGGTCAACAGGGCAAGTTCTTC
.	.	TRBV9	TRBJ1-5	CASRGQPQHF	TGTGCCAGCAGGGGACAGCCCCAGCATTTT
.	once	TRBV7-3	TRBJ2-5	CASSSPLFRNF	TGTGCCAGCAGCTCCCCCCTCTTCAGGAACTTC
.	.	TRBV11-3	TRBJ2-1	CASSLRQGSYNEQFF	TGTGCCAGCAGCTTACGGCAGGGCTCCTACAATGAGCAGTTCTTC
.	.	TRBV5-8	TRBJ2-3	CASSLETDTQYF	TGTGCCAGCAGCTTGGAAACAGATACGCAGTATTTT
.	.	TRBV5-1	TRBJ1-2	CASKEGANYGYTF	TGCGCCAGCAAGGAAGGGGCCAACTATGGCTACACCTTC